The rows below give T cell receptor beta chains drawn from one sample of a study of neurological immune-mediated disorders. TCRdb redid the calling of the 5' RACE reads with MiXCR, one entry per CDR3 protein. The sample has 20,000 to 25,000 distinct CDR3 sequences; over 12% are singletons. Material for sequencing was PBMCs. These receptors all come from a female donor with HTLV-1-associated myelopathy (HAM/TSP). The CDR3 runs from the conserved cysteine through the conserved F or W. D genes are given only for firm matches. Size tells how often a clone was seen (once, few, many) or the class of an expanded clone, and some rows leave it out.

TRBJ1-5 many TRBV5-1 - CASSLEGFNQPQHF TGCGCCAGCAGCTTGGAAGGGTTTAATCAGCCCCAGCATTTT
TRBJ1-5 - TRBV7-2 - CASSPDRGNQPRHF TGTGCCAGCAGTCCGGACAGAGGCAATCAGCCCCGGCATTTT
TRBJ2-5 many TRBV11-2 TRBD2 CASSLTPPWTSGVSETQYF TGTGCCAGCAGCTTAACCCCTCCCTGGACTAGCGGGGTTTCAGAGACCCAGTACTTC
TRBJ2-5 many TRBV7-2 TRBD2 CASSFLSGGAGETQYF TGTGCCAGCAGCTTCCTTAGCGGGGGGGCCGGGGAGACCCAGTACTTC
TRBJ1-1 many TRBV6-6 - CASSYSTGLGTEAFF TGTGCCAGCAGTTACTCGACGGGGCTAGGCACTGAAGCTTTCTTT
TRBJ2-7 many TRBV11-2 - CASSPGYEQYF TGTGCCAGCAGCCCCGGCTACGAGCAGTACTTC
TRBJ2-1 many TRBV30 TRBD2 CAWRLPGRAGNEQFF TGTGCCTGGAGGCTGCCTGGGAGGGCGGGCAATGAGCAGTTCTTC
TRBJ2-5 large TRBV4-2 - CASSQTTSADQETQYF TGTGCCAGCAGCCAGACGACCTCGGCGGATCAAGAGACCCAGTACTTC
TRBJ1-4 - TRBV6-5 - CASSYGQLNEKLFF TGTGCCAGCAGCTATGGACAGCTTAATGAAAAACTGTTTTTT
TRBJ2-7 medium-sized TRBV14 - CASSKRDAYEQYF TGTGCCAGCAGCAAAAGGGATGCCTACGAGCAGTACTTC
TRBJ2-7 - TRBV5-5 - CASSPDTAPYEQYF TGTGCCAGCAGCCCGGACACGGCCCCTTACGAGCAGTACTTC
TRBJ2-7 many TRBV24-1 - CASPRQGYEQYF TGTGCCTCACCACGGCAGGGCTACGAGCAGTACTTC
TRBJ2-1 - TRBV12-3/TRBV12-4 TRBD2 CASSFSGTEQFF TGTGCCAGCAGTTTTAGCGGGACTGAGCAGTTCTTC
TRBJ1-2 many TRBV12-3/TRBV12-4 - CASSLTGTDGYTF TGTGCCAGCAGTTTAACTGGGACGGATGGCTACACCTTC
TRBJ2-7 many TRBV5-1 TRBD1 CASSLASGGPYEQYF TGCGCCAGCAGCTTGGCCTCAGGGGGTCCCTACGAGCAGTACTTC
TRBJ2-1 many TRBV7-9 - CASSSSASYNEQFF TGTGCCAGCAGCTCTAGCGCGTCCTACAATGAGCAGTTCTTC
TRBJ2-5 many TRBV7-2 - CASSPGTPQETQYF TGTGCCAGCAGCCCCGGGACTCCTCAAGAGACCCAGTACTTC
TRBJ2-4 many TRBV9 - CASSVGPGDGSIQYF TGTGCCAGCAGCGTAGGACCGGGAGACGGGAGCATTCAGTACTTC
TRBJ2-5 - TRBV6-1 - CASSLDFQETQYF TGTGCCAGCAGTTTGGACTTCCAAGAGACCCAGTACTTC
TRBJ2-1 many TRBV5-1 - CASSWGGGYNEQFF TGCGCCAGCAGCTGGGGAGGCGGCTACAATGAGCAGTTCTTC
TRBJ2-7 many TRBV21-1 - CASSKDGPYEQYF TGTGCCAGCAGCAAAGATGGACCCTACGAGCAGTACTTC
TRBJ1-1 many TRBV10-3 - CAISGGPRGDTEAFF TGTGCCATCAGTGGGGGCCCTCGGGGTGACACTGAAGCTTTCTTT
TRBJ2-3 many TRBV6-5 TRBD2 CASTLVSIGGDTQYF TGTGCCAGCACCTTAGTTAGTATCGGGGGGGATACGCAGTATTTT
TRBJ1-1 many TRBV2 - CASTRDGGTEAFF TGTGCCAGCACCAGGGACGGGGGTACTGAAGCTTTCTTT
TRBJ1-5 many TRBV7-8 TRBD1 CASSPNRGDNQPQHF TGTGCCAGCAGCCCAAACAGGGGAGACAATCAGCCCCAGCATTTT
TRBJ1-6 many TRBV11-2 - CASSLFPSRAGSYSPLHF TGTGCCAGCAGCTTATTTCCCTCGAGAGCAGGGAGTTATTCACCCCTCCACTTT
TRBJ2-7 few TRBV20-1 TRBD2 CSAQKSGTSGIYEQYF TGCAGTGCTCAGAAATCCGGGACTAGCGGAATTTACGAGCAGTACTTC
TRBJ2-1 many TRBV12-3/TRBV12-4 - CASSAGTYNEQFF TGTGCCAGCTCCGCCGGGACCTACAATGAGCAGTTCTTC
TRBJ2-3 - TRBV5-1 TRBD1 CASSSQGSSTDTQYF TGCGCCAGCAGTTCACAGGGGTCAAGCACAGATACGCAGTATTTT
TRBJ2-3 medium-sized TRBV20-1 TRBD2 CSGLAGVRYTQYF TGCAGCGGTCTAGCGGGAGTCAGGTATACGCAGTATTTT
TRBJ1-3 many TRBV4-1 - CASSQVLLGGNTIYF TGCGCCAGCAGCCAAGTTCTTCTTGGTGGAAACACCATATATTTT
TRBJ2-2 many TRBV6-5 - CASRWTANTGELFF TGTGCCAGCAGATGGACAGCGAACACCGGGGAGCTGTTTTTT
TRBJ1-4 many TRBV7-2 - CASSPGPNNEKLFF TGTGCCAGCAGCCCGGGACCTAATAATGAAAAACTGTTTTTT
TRBJ1-3 many TRBV11-3 - CASSTTGRSGNTIYF TGTGCCAGCAGCACTACAGGGCGCTCTGGAAACACCATATATTTT
TRBJ2-6 many TRBV14 - CASSSPTTTLSGANVLTF TGTGCCAGCAGCTCTCCGACTACCACCCTCTCTGGGGCCAACGTCCTGACTTTC
TRBJ2-3 - TRBV7-9 TRBD1 CASSPTTGQGTDTQYF TGTGCCAGCAGCCCAACGACGGGACAGGGCACAGATACGCAGTATTTT
TRBJ1-1 many TRBV7-2 - CASSPDSVNTEAFF TGTGCCAGCAGCCCCGACAGTGTGAACACTGAAGCTTTCTTT
TRBJ1-2 - TRBV5-8 - CASSLEVLTESFYGYTF TGTGCCAGCAGCTTGGAAGTTTTGACAGAGAGTTTCTATGGCTACACCTTC
TRBJ1-2 - TRBV5-1 - CASSSSRSGGYTF TGCGCCAGCAGCTCGAGCAGGTCAGGGGGCTACACCTTC
TRBJ2-3 many TRBV7-2 TRBD2 CASSLLGGGGTDTQYF TGTGCCAGCAGCTTATTGGGCGGGGGGGGCACAGATACGCAGTATTTT
TRBJ2-1 medium-sized TRBV20-1 - CSARRIYNEQFF TGCAGTGCTAGACGGATCTACAATGAGCAGTTCTTC
TRBJ2-1 many TRBV7-3 - CASSNGNHNEQFF TGTGCCAGCAGCAACGGGAATCACAATGAGCAGTTCTTC
TRBJ2-1 many TRBV20-1 - CSARDPLAQHHEQFF TGCAGTGCTAGAGATCCCCTAGCGCAGCACCATGAGCAGTTCTTC
TRBJ2-1 many TRBV5-1 TRBD2 CASSLSGSAYNEQFF TGCGCCAGCAGCCTGAGCGGGAGTGCCTACAATGAGCAGTTCTTC
TRBJ2-2 many TRBV7-2 TRBD1 CASSELRDSTGELFF TGTGCCAGCAGCGAACTCCGGGACAGCACCGGGGAGCTGTTTTTT
TRBJ1-1 many TRBV20-1 - CSARDGQDTEAFF TGCAGTGCTAGAGATGGGCAGGACACTGAAGCTTTCTTT
TRBJ2-3 - TRBV29-1 - CSVSRDLTDTQYF TGCAGCGTCTCTCGGGACCTCACAGATACGCAGTATTTT
TRBJ1-5 many TRBV12-3/TRBV12-4 - CASSFTGGHQPQHF TGTGCCAGCAGTTTTACCGGGGGCCATCAGCCCCAGCATTTT
TRBJ2-1 many TRBV20-1 TRBD2 CSAREPSGGYNEQFF TGCAGTGCTAGAGAGCCTAGCGGGGGGTACAATGAGCAGTTCTTC
TRBJ1-2 many TRBV3-1 TRBD1 CASSQGGTGVGYTF TGTGCCAGCAGCCAAGGGGGGACAGGGGTTGGCTACACCTTC
TRBJ1-5 once TRBV11-2 - CASSFYICSASTDYQPQHF -
TRBJ2-2 - TRBV7-2 TRBD2 CASSAWWRGGQTGELFF TGTGCCAGTAGCGCCTGGTGGCGGGGGGGACAAACCGGGGAGCTGTTTTTT
TRBJ2-5 many TRBV20-1 TRBD2 CSAPRVERGSPQYF TGCAGTGCTCCCCGAGTGGAGCGGGGGTCCCCCCAGTACTTC
TRBJ2-3 - TRBV7-3 - CASDLGGGGAPTDTQYF TGTGCCAGCGACTTAGGGGGGGGCGGGGCACCCACAGATACGCAGTATTTT